The present T cell receptor beta chain was sequenced within a study of read filtering for tumor transcriptome and immune sequencing. Study background: Among patients, some 17 were male and some 15 female, aged 47 to 80 (mean about 66). Transcriptome libraries were built from DNase-treated RNA.

From 300 to 450 ng of RNA, a library with molecular barcoded alpha/delta and beta/gamma adaptors was made. TCRdb processed the reads anew with MiXCR; each CDR3 protein has one entry. The profile shows tens of thousands of distinct CDR3 sequences, 14% of them singletons. In this sample, this clonotype turned up many times. The antigen is not known. V dropped 4 bases and J dropped 7; count of bases not matched to a gene: 7. CDR1 is ENHRY, CDR2 SYGVKD, per germline. This CDR3 has 15 amino acids. Findings and caveats of the study: This fraction held mixed bone marrow immune cells after CD138-negative sorting. Roughly 79% of IR-seq clonotypes had one read, totaling approximately 3.5% of reads; RNA-seq: 74.6% and 44.6%.

The TCR originated in a donor at least 40 years old with multiple myeloma. The V and J genes are TRBV10-3 and TRBJ2-2, with TRBD2 identical over 9 bases. Sequences were obtained from a population of CD138-negative cells sorted from bone marrow. The CDR3 nucleotides read TGTGCCATCAGTGTTCTAGCGGGGCTGAACGGGGAGCTGTTTTTT. It yields the protein CAISVLAGLNGELFF.